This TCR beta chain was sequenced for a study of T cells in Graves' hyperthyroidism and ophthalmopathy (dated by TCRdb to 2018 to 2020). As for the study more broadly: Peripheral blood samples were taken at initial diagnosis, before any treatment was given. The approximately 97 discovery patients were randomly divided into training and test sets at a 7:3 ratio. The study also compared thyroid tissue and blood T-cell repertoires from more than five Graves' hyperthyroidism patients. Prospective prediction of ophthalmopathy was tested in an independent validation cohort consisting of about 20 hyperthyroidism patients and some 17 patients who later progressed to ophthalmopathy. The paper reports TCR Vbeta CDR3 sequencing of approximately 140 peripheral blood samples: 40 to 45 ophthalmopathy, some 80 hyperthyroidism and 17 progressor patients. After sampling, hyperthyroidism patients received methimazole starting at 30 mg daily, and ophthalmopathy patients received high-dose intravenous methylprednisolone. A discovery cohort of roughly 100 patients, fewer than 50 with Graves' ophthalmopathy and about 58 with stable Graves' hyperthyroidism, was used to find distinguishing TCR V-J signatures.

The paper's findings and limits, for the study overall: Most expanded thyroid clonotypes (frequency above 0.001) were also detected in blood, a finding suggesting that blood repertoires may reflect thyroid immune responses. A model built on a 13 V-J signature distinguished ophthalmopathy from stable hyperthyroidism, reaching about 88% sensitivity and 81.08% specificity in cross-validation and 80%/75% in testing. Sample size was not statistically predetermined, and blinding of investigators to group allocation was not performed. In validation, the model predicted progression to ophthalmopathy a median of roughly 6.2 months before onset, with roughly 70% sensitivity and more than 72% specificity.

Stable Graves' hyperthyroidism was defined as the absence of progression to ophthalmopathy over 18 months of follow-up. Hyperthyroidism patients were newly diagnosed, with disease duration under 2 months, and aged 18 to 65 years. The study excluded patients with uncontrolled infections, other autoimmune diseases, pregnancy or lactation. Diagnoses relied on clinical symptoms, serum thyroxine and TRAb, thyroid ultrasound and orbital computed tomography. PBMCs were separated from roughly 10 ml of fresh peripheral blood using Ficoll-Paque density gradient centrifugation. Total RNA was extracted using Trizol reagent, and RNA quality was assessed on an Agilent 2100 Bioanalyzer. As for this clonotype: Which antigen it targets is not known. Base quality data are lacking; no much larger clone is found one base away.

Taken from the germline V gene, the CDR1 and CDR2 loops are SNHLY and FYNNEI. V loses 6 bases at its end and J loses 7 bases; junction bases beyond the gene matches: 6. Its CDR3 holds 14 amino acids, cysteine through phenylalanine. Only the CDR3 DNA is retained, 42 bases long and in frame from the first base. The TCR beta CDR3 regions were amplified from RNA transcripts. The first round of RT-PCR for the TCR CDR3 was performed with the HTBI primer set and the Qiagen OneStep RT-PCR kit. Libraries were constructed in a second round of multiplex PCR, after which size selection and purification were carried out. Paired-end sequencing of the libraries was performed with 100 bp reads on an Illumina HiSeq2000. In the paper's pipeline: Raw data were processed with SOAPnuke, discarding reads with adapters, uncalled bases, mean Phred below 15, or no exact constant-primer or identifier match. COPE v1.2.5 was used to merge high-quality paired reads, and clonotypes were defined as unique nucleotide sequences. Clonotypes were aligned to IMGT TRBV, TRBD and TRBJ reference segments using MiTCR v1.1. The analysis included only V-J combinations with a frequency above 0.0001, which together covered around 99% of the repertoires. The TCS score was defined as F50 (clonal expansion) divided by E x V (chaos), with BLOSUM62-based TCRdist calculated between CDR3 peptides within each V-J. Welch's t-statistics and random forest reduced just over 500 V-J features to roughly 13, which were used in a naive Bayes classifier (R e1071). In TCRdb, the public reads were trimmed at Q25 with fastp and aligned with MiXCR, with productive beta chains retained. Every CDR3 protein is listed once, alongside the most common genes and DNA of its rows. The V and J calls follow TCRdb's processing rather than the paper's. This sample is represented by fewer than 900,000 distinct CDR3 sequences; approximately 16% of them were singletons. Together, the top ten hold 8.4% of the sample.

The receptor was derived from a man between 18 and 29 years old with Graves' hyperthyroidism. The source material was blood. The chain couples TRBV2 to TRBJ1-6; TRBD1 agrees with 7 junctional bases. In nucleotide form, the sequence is TGTGCCAGCAGCGCGACAGGGTGGAATTCACCCCTCCACTTT. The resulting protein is CASSATGWNSPLHF.